A selection of T cell receptor beta chains follows, all from one sample in a study of beta chain features in type 1 diabetes. Measured with immunoSEQ multiplex PCR; TCRdb has only the in-frame clones, and not every one. Counted here are over 700,000 clones, roughly 17% occurring once; the ten biggest clones make up 0.023%. The sequenced sample consisted of naive CD4+ T cells from blood. The source of these receptors is a woman aged 18 to 35 in good health. Both conserved end residues are part of each CDR3. A D gene is named only where the DNA matches it firmly. Size tells how often a clone was seen (once, few, many) or the class of an expanded clone, and some rows leave it out.

D gene	clone size	V gene	J gene	CDR3 protein	CDR3 DNA
-	-	TRBV6-1	TRBJ2-5	CASGVRRETQYF	TGTGCCAGCGGTGTGAGGAGGGAGACCCAGTACTTC
TRBD2	-	TRBV7-9	TRBJ2-7	CASSLGLAGGYSNEQYF	TGTGCCAGCAGCTTAGGGCTAGCGGGAGGCTATTCGAACGAGCAGTACTTC
TRBD2	few	TRBV9	TRBJ2-5	CASSARTSGAQETQYF	TGTGCCAGCAGCGCCCGGACTAGCGGCGCCCAAGAGACCCAGTACTTC
TRBD2	few	TRBV19	TRBJ2-7	CASSSSSTSGIYEQYF	TGTGCCAGTAGTTCCTCGTCGACTAGCGGGATTTACGAGCAGTACTTC
TRBD1	few	TRBV28	TRBJ2-7	CASSEWDRVSYEQYF	TGTGCCAGCAGTGAATGGGACAGGGTCTCCTACGAGCAGTACTTC
TRBD1	-	TRBV7-6	TRBJ2-2	CASSRDRANTGELFF	TGTGCCAGCAGCCGGGACAGGGCGAACACCGGGGAGCTGTTTTTT
-	few	TRBV6-5	TRBJ2-1	CASSPRGIGDEQFF	TGTGCCAGCAGTCCCCGAGGTATTGGGGATGAGCAGTTCTTC
-	-	TRBV6-6	TRBJ1-4	CASRITGQSNEKLFF	TGTGCCAGCAGGATAACAGGACAGAGTAATGAAAAACTGTTTTTT
-	-	TRBV6-5	TRBJ2-7	CASSYSGGSYEQYF	TGTGCCAGCAGTTACTCAGGGGGCTCCTACGAGCAGTACTTC
-	few	TRBV7-6	TRBJ2-1	CASSGIGSYNEQFF	TGTGCCAGCAGCGGGATAGGCTCCTACAATGAGCAGTTCTTC
-	-	TRBV25-1	TRBJ2-5	CASSERGETQYF	TGTGCCAGCAGTGAGCGAGGAGAGACCCAGTACTTC
TRBD2	-	TRBV18	TRBJ2-1	CASSHAGTNEQFF	TGTGCCAGCTCACATGCCGGGACTAACGAGCAGTTCTTC
-	few	TRBV18	TRBJ2-1	CASSPYNTKGNEQFF	TGTGCCAGCTCACCCTATAACACCAAAGGCAATGAGCAGTTCTTC
-	-	TRBV28	TRBJ1-2	CASSLLGWGYTF	TGTGCCAGCAGTTTACTGGGGTGGGGCTACACCTTC
-	-	TRBV10-3	TRBJ2-3	CAIRKLATSADTQYF	TGTGCCATCAGGAAACTAGCTACTTCTGCAGATACGCAGTATTTT
-	few	TRBV10-3	TRBJ2-5	CAISESAGKETQYF	TGTGCCATCAGTGAGTCGGCTGGAAAAGAGACCCAGTACTTC
-	few	TRBV11-1	TRBJ2-1	CASRSGFAYNEQFF	TGTGCCAGCAGATCAGGGTTCGCCTACAATGAGCAGTTCTTC
TRBD2	-	TRBV10-3	TRBJ2-1	CAIRRLAGGNNEQFF	TGTGCCATCAGGAGACTAGCGGGAGGAAACAATGAGCAGTTCTTC
-	-	TRBV5-4	TRBJ1-5	CASSLAGQPQHF	TGTGCCAGCAGCTTAGCGGGTCAGCCCCAGCATTTT
TRBD1	-	TRBV11-2	TRBJ2-3	CASSSWDRQYF	TGTGCCAGCAGCTCATGGGACAGGCAGTATTTT
-	few	TRBV5-6	TRBJ2-7	CASSSPRRNSYEQYF	TGTGCCAGCAGCTCGCCCCGCAGAAACTCCTACGAGCAGTACTTC
-	few	TRBV7-6	TRBJ2-1	CASSLSGNEQFF	TGTGCCAGCAGCTTATCAGGGAATGAGCAGTTCTTC
TRBD2	once	TRBV6-5	TRBJ2-5	CASRRLAGGAETQYF	TGTGCCAGCAGACGACTAGCGGGAGGGGCTGAGACCCAGTACTTC
-	-	TRBV7-8	TRBJ2-4	CASSNDGISHIQYF	TGTGCCAGCAGCAATGACGGCATTTCACACATTCAGTACTTC
-	few	TRBV7-6	TRBJ2-7	CASSAGGYEQYF	TGTGCCAGCAGCGCTGGGGGCTACGAGCAGTACTTC
TRBD2	few	TRBV9	TRBJ2-5	CASSVGLAGRYQETQYF	TGTGCCAGCAGCGTAGGACTAGCGGGACGTTACCAAGAGACCCAGTACTTC
-	few	TRBV28	TRBJ2-2	CASRVQANTGELFF	TGTGCCAGCAGAGTACAGGCGAACACCGGGGAGCTGTTTTTT
TRBD2	few	TRBV2	TRBJ2-7	CASRRPAGGGTYEQYF	TGTGCCAGCAGGAGGCCAGCGGGAGGGGGAACCTACGAGCAGTACTTC
TRBD2	few	TRBV6-6	TRBJ2-2	CASSYLSGSSGGELFF	TGTGCCAGCAGTTACCTTAGCGGGAGTTCGGGCGGGGAGCTGTTTTTT
TRBD1	few	TRBV15	TRBJ2-7	CATSRVWDREGYEQYF	TGTGCCACCAGCAGAGTGTGGGACAGGGAGGGCTACGAGCAGTACTTC
-	-	TRBV6-1	TRBJ1-2	CASSVRQRVLANYGYTF	TGTGCCAGCAGTGTCCGACAGAGAGTTTTGGCTAACTATGGCTACACCTTC
-	-	TRBV28	TRBJ2-7	CASSLSGAQRVYEQYF	TGTGCCAGCAGTTTAAGTGGGGCGCAGCGGGTGTACGAGCAGTACTTC
-	-	TRBV10-3	TRBJ2-7	CAISAGPRITYEQYF	TGTGCCATCAGTGCCGGACCTAGAATAACCTACGAGCAGTACTTC
TRBD1	few	TRBV5-1	TRBJ2-3	CASSPGGVRSTDTQYF	TGCGCCAGCAGCCCAGGGGGCGTACGTAGCACAGATACGCAGTATTTT
-	-	TRBV6-5	TRBJ2-3	CASSYLPTTSDTQYF	TGTGCCAGCAGTTACCTCCCCACAACTAGCGATACGCAGTATTTT
-	few	TRBV5-1	TRBJ2-1	CASSSGPYNEQFF	TGCGCCAGCAGCTCGGGTCCCTACAATGAGCAGTTCTTC
-	few	TRBV6-1	TRBJ1-5	CASSQRGDQPQHF	TGTGCCAGCAGCCAAAGGGGCGATCAGCCCCAGCATTTT
TRBD1	-	TRBV15	TRBJ2-7	CATSRGGTGDHYEQYF	TGTGCCACCAGCAGAGGGGGGACAGGGGACCACTACGAGCAGTACTTC
-	few	TRBV27	TRBJ2-3	CASSFDYRGRTADTQYF	TGTGCCAGCAGTTTTGACTACCGGGGGCGTACAGCAGATACGCAGTATTTT
TRBD2	-	TRBV5-1	TRBJ2-1	CASSLARTSGRYEQFF	TGCGCCAGCAGCTTGGCCCGGACTAGCGGGAGGTATGAGCAGTTCTTC
TRBD1	-	TRBV11-2	TRBJ2-6	CASSLEWALLDRPGANVLTF	TGTGCCAGCAGCTTAGAATGGGCGTTGTTGGACAGGCCTGGGGCCAACGTCCTGACTTTC
-	few	TRBV7-8	TRBJ2-7	CASSPLGSYEQYF	TGTGCCAGCAGCCCCCTCGGGTCCTACGAGCAGTACTTC
TRBD2	-	TRBV2	TRBJ2-5	CASSEKSGRGTQYF	TGTGCCAGCAGTGAGAAAAGCGGGAGGGGGACCCAGTACTTC
TRBD2	few	TRBV5-1	TRBJ2-5	CASRGSGSVEETQYF	TGCGCCAGCAGGGGTAGCGGGAGTGTGGAAGAGACCCAGTACTTC